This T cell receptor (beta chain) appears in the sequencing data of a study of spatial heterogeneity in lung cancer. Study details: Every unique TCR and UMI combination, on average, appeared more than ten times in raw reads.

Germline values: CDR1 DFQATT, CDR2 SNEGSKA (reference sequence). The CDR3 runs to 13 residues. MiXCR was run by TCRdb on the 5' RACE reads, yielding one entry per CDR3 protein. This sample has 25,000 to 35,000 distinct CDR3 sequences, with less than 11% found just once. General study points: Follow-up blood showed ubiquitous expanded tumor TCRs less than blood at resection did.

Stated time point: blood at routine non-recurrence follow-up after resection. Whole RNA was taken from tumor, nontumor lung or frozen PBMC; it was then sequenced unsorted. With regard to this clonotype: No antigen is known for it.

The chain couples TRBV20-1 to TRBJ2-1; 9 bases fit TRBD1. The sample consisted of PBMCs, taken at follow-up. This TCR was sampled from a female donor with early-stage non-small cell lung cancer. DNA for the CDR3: TGCAGCAGCGGACAGGGGACTTACAATGAGCAGTTCTTC. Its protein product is CSSGQGTYNEQFF.